These 21 T cell receptor beta chains came from one sample sequenced in a study of blood T cell repertoires in COVID-19. Generated by immunoSEQ multiplex PCR, the TCRdb table keeps only in-frame clones and is missing some. The sample includes 65,000 to 90,000 clones, about four fifths of them seen just once. Source material: peripheral blood. These TCRs come from an elderly woman with active or convalescent COVID-19.

This chain links TRBV28 with TRBJ2-6, with no clear D. The germline V gene has CDR1 MDHEN and CDR2 SYDVKM. The V end was cut by 6 bases, the J end by 0 bases, with 9 bases between. The CDR3 sequence is 15 residues long. The CDR3, as DNA: TGTGCCAGCAGCCCCGTCGGCTCTGGGGCCAACGTCCTGACTTTC. This translates into CASSPVGSGANVLTF.

J is TRBJ2-1 and V is TRBV12-3 or TRBV12-4; no clear D. Trimming cost V 3 bases and J 6 bases, with 6 bases left between them. The CDR3 contains 12 residues. CDR3 residues: CASSFNGNEQFF. The CDR3, as DNA: TGTGCCAGCAGTTTTAACGGCAATGAGCAGTTCTTC.

This chain uses TRBV2 with TRBJ2-3; TRBD2 matches at 11 bases. V gave up 1 base and J gave up 4 bases; unmatched junction bases: 10. Germline V gene sequence: CDR1 SNHLY, CDR2 FYNNEI. This CDR3 comprises 18 residues. The CDR3 here is CASSEGSVAGGIADTQYF. The DNA for the CDR3 is TGTGCCAGCAGTGAAGGGTCGGTAGCGGGGGGGATCGCAGATACGCAGTATTTT. The full variable domain, its missing parts supplied by reference TRBV2 and TRBJ2-3, is EPEVTQTPSHQVTQMGQEVILRCVPISNHLYFYWYRQILGQKVEFLVSFYNNEISEKSEIFDDQFSVERPDGSNFTLKIRSTKLEDSAMYFCASSEGSVAGGIADTQYFGPGTRLTVL.

A single count supports this clone. This chain links TRBV30 with TRBJ2-3, with a weak D call TRBD1 (6 bases). With 1 base removed from V and 3 bases from J, the gap between germline ends came to 20 bases. The CDR3 runs 17 residues. Germline loops: CDR1 GTSNPN, CDR2 SVGIG (reference sequence). The CDR3 coding sequence is TGTGCCTGGAGTGCCGGTCGGATGGGGGCGGGTACAGATACGCAGTATTTT. Protein sequence: CAWSAGRMGAGTDTQYF.

This clone turned up a few times. This chain uses TRBV4-3 with TRBJ2-1, with TRBD2 matching 9 bases. The CDR3 is 17 amino acids. Per the germline V gene, CDR1 is LGHNA and CDR2 is YSLEER. Unmatched junction bases numbered 13, after V lost 1 base and J lost 9 bases. The CDR3 here is CASSQVALASGAGEQFF. CDR3 bases: TGCGCCAGCAGCCAAGTAGCTTTGGCTAGCGGGGCCGGTGAGCAGTTCTTC.

This chain links TRBV6-2 or TRBV6-3 with TRBJ1-5; D perhaps matches TRBD1 (5 bases). CDR1 is MNHEY, CDR2 SVGEGT, per germline. V was trimmed by 4 bases and J by 2 bases, leaving 12 bases between them. The CDR3 loop spans 15 amino acids. The CDR3 nucleotides are TGTGCCAGCAGTTTTGGGGGGGTGCGCAATCAGCCCCAGCATTTT. Amino acids: CASSFGGVRNQPQHF.

The genes are TRBV9 and TRBJ1-2, with 7 bases that match TRBD1. CDR3 length: 13 amino acids. The V and J ends lost 3 bases and 4 bases, in that order; junction bases with no gene match: 3. Germline V gene data show CDR1 as SGDLS and CDR2 as YYNGEE. CDR3 sequence (DNA): TGTGCCAGCAGCGGCACAGGGGCCTATGGCTACACCTTC. Protein product: CASSGTGAYGYTF.

The V gene is TRBV7-8, the J gene TRBJ1-4; D may be TRBD1 (5 bases). This CDR3 has 13 amino acids. Germline values: CDR1 SGHVS, CDR2 FQNEAQ. The V gene lost 5 bases and the J gene lost 6 bases, with 10 bases spanning the gap. CDR3 in DNA: TGTGCCAGCAGCGTCACCAGGGATGAAAAACTGTTTTTT. It yields the protein CASSVTRDEKLFF.

The CDR3 spells CASSVGAGDYEQYF. In nucleotides, the CDR3 is TGTGCCAGCAGCGTAGGAGCGGGAGATTACGAGCAGTACTTC. The chain recombines TRBV9 with TRBJ2-7, with 8 nucleotides matching TRBD2. J gave up 4 bases and V 0 bases, and 3 bases lay outside the gene matches. The CDR3 extends over 14 amino acids. In germline, CDR1 is SGDLS, CDR2 YYNGEE.

DNA for the CDR3: TGTGCCAGCTCGGGGACAGGGAAAAGCAATCAGCCCCAGCATTTT. Its translation: CASSGTGKSNQPQHF. V usage is TRBV18 and J usage is TRBJ1-5, with TRBD1 matching 9 bases. This CDR3 is 15 amino acids long. Germline trimming cut 6 bases from V and 1 base from J; bases unmatched to any gene: 4. CDR1 KGHSH and CDR2 LQKENI come from the germline V gene.

As DNA, the CDR3 is TGTGCCTGGACCCTGGGGAGCGGGAGGAACAATGAGCAGTTCTTC. Translating gives CAWTLGSGRNNEQFF. The rearrangement links TRBV30 to TRBJ2-1; 9 positions match TRBD2. V dropped 4 bases and J dropped 5; count of bases not matched to a gene: 9. Germline lookup yields CDR1 GTSNPN and CDR2 SVGIG (reference sequence). This CDR3 has 15 residues.

The sample holds one count of this clone. The chain joins TRBV10-3 to TRBJ2-7; unclear D gene. V dropped 3 bases and J dropped 3 bases, with 12 bases sitting between them. The germline V gene has CDR1 ENHRY and CDR2 SYGVKD. This CDR3 has 14 amino acids. The CDR3 nucleotides are TGTGCCATCAGTGACGACCGAACTAACTACGAGCAGTACTTC. Protein sequence: CAISDDRTNYEQYF.

The V call is TRBV28, the J call TRBJ1-6; D gene unclear. Germline-derived CDR1 and CDR2 are MDHEN and SYDVKM. Trimming cost V 7 bases and J 0 bases, with 16 bases left between them. This CDR3 region has 17 residues. The CDR3 DNA sequence: TGTGCCAGCAAACTCCAGCGGGCTAGCTCCTATAATTCACCCCTCCACTTT. Its translation: CASKLQRASSYNSPLHF.

The chain joins TRBV4-3 to TRBJ2-2; 11 positions match TRBD2. V gave up 1 base and J gave up 1 base; unmatched junction bases: 2. Germline assignment: CDR1 LGHNA and CDR2 YSLEER. The CDR3 length is 17 residues. CDR3 sequence (DNA): TGCGCCAGCAGCCAAGGCGGACTAGCGGGGAACACCGGGGAGCTGTTTTTT. Amino acids: CASSQGGLAGNTGELFF.

On this clone: This same CDR3 is encoded by further DNA sequences in the sample. V usage is TRBV7-2 and J usage is TRBJ2-2; TRBD2 matches 13 bases. The CDR3 is made up of 18 amino acids. CDR1 is SGHTA, CDR2 FQGNSA, per germline. V lost 2 bases, J lost 8 bases, and 11 bases stayed unmatched. The CDR3 loop reads CASSLRRLAGGSGGELFF. CDR3 sequence (DNA): TGTGCCAGCAGCTTAAGGCGACTAGCGGGAGGAAGTGGTGGGGAGCTGTTTTTT.

The CDR3 sequence: CASRGGQTPGANVLTF. The CDR3 nucleotides read TGTGCCAGCAGGGGGGGACAGACCCCTGGGGCCAACGTCCTGACTTTC. The V gene is TRBV2, the J gene TRBJ2-6; a possible D gene is TRBD1 (7 bases). The CDR3 length is 16 residues. The V gene's germline CDR1 is SNHLY and CDR2 FYNNEI. V was pared by 6 bases and J by 2 bases, with 14 bases between.

J is TRBJ2-1 and V is TRBV11-2; TRBD1 matches 9 bases. The CDR3 contains 15 residues. Germline lookup yields CDR1 SGHAT and CDR2 FQNNGV. The ends lost 5 bases at V and 6 bases at J; junction bases unmatched: 8. The CDR3 bases are TGTGCCAGCAGCCCCGGACAGGGGATTACCAATGAGCAGTTCTTC. Residues: CASSPGQGITNEQFF.

The chain couples TRBV5-1 to TRBJ2-6; D is ambiguous. The CDR3 totals 14 residues. The germline V and J ends were trimmed by 3 bases and 4 bases, with 8 bases remaining between them. Germline loops: CDR1 SGHRS, CDR2 YFSETQ. The CDR3 region is CASSSVTGANVLTF. The CDR3 region has the DNA TGCGCCAGCAGCTCCGTAACAGGGGCCAACGTCCTGACTTTC.

This rearrangement joins TRBV2 to TRBJ1-6, with D unclear. CDR3 size: 14 residues. CDR1 is SNHLY and CDR2 is FYNNEI in the germline V gene. Trimming took off 6 bases at V and 0 bases at J, with 6 bases between the two ends. CDR3 in DNA: TGTGCCAGCAGCTCGAGCTCCTATAATTCACCCCTCCACTTT. This encodes CASSSSSYNSPLHF.

The V gene is TRBV28, the J gene TRBJ2-4; TRBD1 aligns across 9 bases. The V segment lost 5 bases and the J segment 10 bases; nucleotides outside the gene matches: 9. In germline, CDR1 is MDHEN, CDR2 SYDVKM. The CDR3 is 14 residues long. CDR3 sequence (DNA): TGTGCCAGCAGTCCGTGGGACAGGGAATCTATTCAGTACTTC. As protein: CASSPWDRESIQYF.

V usage is TRBV5-4 and J usage is TRBJ1-2; TRBD1 might be the D (5 bases). V was clipped by 1 base and J by 4 bases, with 11 bases between them. Looked up from germline, CDR1 is SGHNT and CDR2 is YYREEE (reference sequence). This CDR3 has 14 residues. The CDR3 spells CASSLWGGVYGYTF. The DNA for the CDR3 is TGTGCCAGCAGCTTGTGGGGAGGGGTCTATGGCTACACCTTC.